These 12 T cell receptor beta chains were all obtained from the same sample, sequenced in a study of cytomegalovirus exposure and HLA in healthy donors. A multiplex PCR was run with 60 Vbeta primers and 13 Jbeta primers. Generated by immunoSEQ multiplex PCR, the TCRdb table keeps only in-frame clones and is missing some. The sample consists of over 150,000 clones, almost 75% of them appearing once. The material sequenced was PBMCs. The receptor set was obtained from a woman aged 18-29 years in good health and CMV-seropositive.

A word on this clone: The same CDR3 can be traced to other DNA sequences in this sample. The chain combines TRBV5-4 with TRBJ1-1, with D possibly matching TRBD1 (5 bases). Germline V gene lookup returns CDR1 SGHNT and CDR2 YYREEE (reference sequence). V was pared by 1 base and J by 1 base, with 5 bases between. CDR3 size: 13 residues. CDR3 in DNA: TGTGCCAGCAGCTTGCAGGGGAACACTGAAGCTTTCTTT. Amino acid sequence: CASSLQGNTEAFF.

This clone was detected only a few times. This rearrangement joins TRBV15 to TRBJ2-7; tentatively, D is TRBD2 (6 bases). CDR3 length: 14 amino acids. Trimming took 1 base from V and 6 from J, leaving 13 bases between them. The V gene's germline CDR1 is LNHNV and CDR2 YYDKDF (reference sequence). This CDR3 reads CATSRGPGDGEQYF. CDR3 bases: TGTGCCACCAGCAGAGGACCGGGGGACGGCGAGCAGTACTTC.

DNA of the CDR3: TGTGCCAGCAGTGTCGGGGACTTTCGACAAGAGACCCAGTACTTC. Amino acid sequence: CASSVGDFRQETQYF. The chain employs TRBV2 and TRBJ2-5; perhaps TRBD2 as D (6 bases). Germline values: CDR1 SNHLY, CDR2 FYNNEI. V lost 4 bases, J lost 2 bases, and 14 bases lay in between. The CDR3 extends over 15 amino acids.

This clone was seen only once. V and J are TRBV5-4 and TRBJ1-2, with 11 bases identical to TRBD1. There are 14 residues in the CDR3. CDR1 is SGHNT, CDR2 YYREEE, per germline (reference sequence). V was clipped by 4 bases and J by 6 bases; unmatched bases: 5. The CDR3 DNA reads TGTGCCAGCAGCCCCCGGACAGGGGGCGATGGCTACACCTTC. It translates to CASSPRTGGDGYTF.

Of note for this clone: An end of the junction does not agree with germline; a read error may underlie this. The V call is TRBV5-6, the J call TRBJ1-3, with unresolved D. CDR1 SGHDT and CDR2 YYEEEE come from the germline V gene. The CDR3 runs 15 residues. The CDR3 loop is CASSLGVLSGNTIYF. The CDR3 nucleotides read TGTGCCAGCAGTTTGGGAGTTCTCTCTGGAAACACCATATATTTT. The full variable domain, its missing parts supplied by reference TRBV5-6 and TRBJ1-3, is DAGVTQSPTHLIKTRGQQVTLRCSPKSGHDTVSWYQQALGQGPQFIFQYYEEEERQRGNFPDRFSGHQFPNYSSELNVNALLLGDSALYLCASSLGVLSGNTIYFGEGSWLTVV.

The rearrangement joins TRBV4-3 to TRBJ1-2; possibly TRBD1 for D (5 bases). V dropped 0 bases and J dropped 8 bases, with 16 bases sitting between them. This CDR3 is 15 amino acids long. Germline V gene data show CDR1 as LGHNA and CDR2 as YSLEER. The CDR3 here is CASSQDRGAGWGYTF. The DNA for the CDR3 is TGCGCCAGCAGCCAAGATAGGGGAGCGGGTTGGGGCTACACCTTC.

This clone has more than one count but fewer than ten. This chain joins TRBV5-4 and TRBJ2-7; 9 bases are a match to TRBD2. The CDR3 sequence is 15 residues long. Losses at the gene ends were 4 bases for V and 3 bases for J; bases not matched to a gene: 8. Looked up from germline, CDR1 is SGHNT and CDR2 is YYREEE (reference sequence). The CDR3 region has the DNA TGTGCCAGCAGCGTATTTAGCGGGGGTATCTACGAGCAGTACTTC. As protein: CASSVFSGGIYEQYF.

This clone was seen a handful of times. The chain joins TRBV9 to TRBJ2-7, with TRBD1 matching over 8 bases. The CDR3 runs 15 residues. Germline V gives CDR1 SGDLS, CDR2 YYNGEE. After removal of 4 bases from V and 5 bases from J, the junction contained 11 bases not matched to a gene. CDR3 region: CASSLWDRSRDEQYF. The CDR3 nucleotides are TGTGCCAGCAGCTTGTGGGACAGGTCGCGGGACGAGCAGTACTTC.

The rearrangement joins TRBV5-8 to TRBJ1-1, with D perhaps matching TRBD1 (5 bases). Trimming removed 7 bases from V and 3 bases from J, with 28 bases in between. Germline V CDR1 and CDR2: SGHTS, YDEGEE. The CDR3 extends over 18 amino acids. CDR3 amino acids: CASQPYGEAWGSYTEAFF. The CDR3 DNA sequence: TGTGCCAGCCAGCCATATGGGGAGGCTTGGGGCTCTTACACTGAAGCTTTCTTT.

As regards this clone: Compared with germline, one end of the junction differs, possibly owing to a read error. The chain joins TRBV7-9 to TRBJ2-1; D is unclear. CDR3 length: 14 residues. Germline-derived CDR1 and CDR2 are SEHNR and FQNEAQ (reference sequence). CDR3 protein: CSSSIVSSYNEQFF. The DNA for the CDR3 is TGTTCCAGCAGCATAGTGAGCTCCTACAATGAGCAGTTCTTC. The full variable domain, in which reference TRBV7-9 and TRBJ2-1 provide the parts outside the CDR3, is DTGVSQNPRHKITKRGQNVTFRCDPISEHNRLYWYRQTLGQGPEFLTYFQNEAQLEKSRLLSDRFSAERPKGSFSTLEIQRTEQGDSAMYLCSSSIVSSYNEQFFGPGTRLTVL.

The V call is TRBV7-8, the J call TRBJ1-3; possible D gene TRBD1, 5 bases. The V end was cut by 5 bases, the J end by 0 bases, with 29 bases between. The CDR3 length is 21 residues. Germline loops: CDR1 SGHVS, CDR2 FQNEAQ. The CDR3 sequence: CASSQYMTDTPPILSGNTIYF. For the CDR3, the DNA is TGTGCCAGCAGCCAGTACATGACAGATACTCCACCTATACTCTCTGGAAACACCATATATTTT.

The V call is TRBV9, the J call TRBJ2-5; 8 positions match TRBD2. Germline CDR1 SGDLS, CDR2 YYNGEE. V trimming: 0 bases; J trimming: 4 bases; junction bases outside the gene matches: 5. This CDR3 has 15 amino acids. CDR3 loop: CASSVAIGGGETQYF. The CDR3 DNA is TGTGCCAGCAGCGTAGCTATCGGGGGGGGAGAGACCCAGTACTTC.